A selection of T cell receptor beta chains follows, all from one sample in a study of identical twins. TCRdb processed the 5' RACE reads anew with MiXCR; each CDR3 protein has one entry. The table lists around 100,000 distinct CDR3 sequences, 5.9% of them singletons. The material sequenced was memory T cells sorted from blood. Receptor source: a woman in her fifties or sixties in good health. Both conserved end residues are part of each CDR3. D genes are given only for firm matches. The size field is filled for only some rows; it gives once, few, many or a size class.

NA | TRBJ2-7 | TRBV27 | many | CASSLALTGEQYF | TGTGCCAGCAGTTTAGCCCTGACGGGCGAGCAGTACTTC
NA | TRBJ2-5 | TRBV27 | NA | CASSLELPWETQYF | TGTGCCAGCAGTTTAGAACTGCCGTGGGAGACCCAGTACTTC
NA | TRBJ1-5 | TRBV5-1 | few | CASSLGGVNQPQHF | TGCGCCAGCAGCCTAGGGGGTGTGAATCAGCCCCAGCATTTT
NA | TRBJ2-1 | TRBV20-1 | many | CSARVTSARQQFF | TGCAGTGCTAGAGTGACTAGTGCTCGTCAACAGTTCTTC
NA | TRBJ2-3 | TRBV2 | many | CASSENSVTQYF | TGTGCCAGCAGTGAGAACAGCGTTACGCAGTATTTT
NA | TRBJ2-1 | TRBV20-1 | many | CSVPISYNEQFF | TGCAGTGTACCGATCTCCTACAATGAGCAGTTCTTC
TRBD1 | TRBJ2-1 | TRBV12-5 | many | CASGLAQGDLFF | TGTGCTAGTGGTTTGGCACAGGGGGACCTGTTCTTC
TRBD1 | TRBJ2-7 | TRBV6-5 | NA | CASRTGTYEQYF | TGTGCCAGCAGGACAGGGACCTACGAGCAGTACTTC
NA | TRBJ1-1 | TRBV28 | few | CASISVNTEAFF | TGTGCCAGCATAAGTGTGAACACTGAAGCTTTCTTT
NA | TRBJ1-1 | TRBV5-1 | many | CASSLRRVSADTEAFF | TGCGCCAGCAGCTTAAGACGGGTTTCGGCCGACACTGAAGCTTTCTTT
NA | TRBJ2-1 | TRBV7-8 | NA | CASSSTGLAQVEQFF | TGTGCCAGCAGCTCAACGGGGCTAGCCCAAGTAGAACAGTTCTTC
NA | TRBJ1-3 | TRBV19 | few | CASTRTIGNTIYF | TGTGCCAGTACAAGGACCATCGGAAACACCATATATTTT
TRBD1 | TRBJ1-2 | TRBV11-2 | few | CASSLDRVEGYTF | TGTGCCAGCAGCCTCGACAGGGTAGAAGGCTACACCTTC
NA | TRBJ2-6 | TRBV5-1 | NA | CASSPDRSSGANVLTF | TGCGCCAGCAGCCCTGACAGGAGCTCTGGGGCCAACGTCCTGACTTTC
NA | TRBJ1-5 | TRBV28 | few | CASSLGGSLGQPQHF | TGTGCCAGCAGTTTAGGGGGGTCGCTAGGCCAGCCCCAGCATTTT
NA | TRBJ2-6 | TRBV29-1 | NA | CSVGRTESSGANVLTF | TGCAGCGTTGGGAGGACCGAGAGCTCTGGGGCCAACGTCCTGACTTTC
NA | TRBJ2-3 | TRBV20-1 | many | CSARAGADTQYF | TGCAGTGCTAGAGCAGGGGCAGATACGCAGTATTTT
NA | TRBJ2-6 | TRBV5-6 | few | CASSSGVSGANVLTF | TGTGCCAGCAGCTCTGGGGTCTCTGGGGCCAACGTCCTGACTTTC
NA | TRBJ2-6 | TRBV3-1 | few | CASSQGSSSSGANVLTF | TGTGCCAGCAGCCAGGGTTCCTCCAGCTCTGGGGCCAACGTCCTGACTTTC
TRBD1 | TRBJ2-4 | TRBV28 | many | CASSLAGQVDLIQYF | TGTGCCAGCAGTTTAGCGGGACAGGTGGACCTTATTCAGTACTTC
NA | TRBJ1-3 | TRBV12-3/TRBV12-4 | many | CASSRGSGGNTIYF | TGTGCCAGCAGCCGAGGTAGTGGTGGAAACACCATATATTTT
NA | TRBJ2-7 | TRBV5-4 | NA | CASSPPSREQYF | TGTGCCAGCAGCCCTCCCTCCCGGGAGCAGTACTTC
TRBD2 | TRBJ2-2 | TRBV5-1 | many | CASSTTSVVTGELFF | TGCGCCAGCAGCACCACTAGCGTGGTTACCGGGGAGCTGTTTTTT
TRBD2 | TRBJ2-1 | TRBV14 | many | CASSQEAGLAGIYEQFF | TGTGCCAGCAGCCAAGAAGCCGGACTAGCGGGAATCTATGAGCAGTTCTTC
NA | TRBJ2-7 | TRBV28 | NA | CASSLIREPRNEQYF | TGTGCCAGCAGTTTAATAAGGGAACCTAGGAACGAGCAGTACTTC
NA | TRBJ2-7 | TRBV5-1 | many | CASSFFAGPPEGSSYEQYF | TGCGCCAGCAGCTTCTTCGCCGGTCCCCCGGAGGGGTCGTCCTACGAGCAGTACTTC
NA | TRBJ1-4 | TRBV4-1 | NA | CASSQEGLSGEKLFF | TGCGCCAGCAGCCAAGAAGGACTCAGCGGTGAAAAACTGTTTTTT
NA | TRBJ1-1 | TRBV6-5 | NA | CASSSGTTEAFF | TGTGCCAGCAGTTCCGGGACGACTGAAGCTTTCTTT
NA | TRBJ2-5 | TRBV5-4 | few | CASSLGLRTQETQYF | TGTGCCAGCAGCTTGGGCCTTCGGACGCAAGAGACCCAGTACTTC
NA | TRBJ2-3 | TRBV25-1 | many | CASSESPKKAVGTDTQYF | TGTGCCAGCAGTGAATCCCCCAAAAAAGCGGTGGGCACAGATACGCAGTATTTT
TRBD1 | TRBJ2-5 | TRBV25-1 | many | CASSDQNRGKETQYF | TGTGCCAGCAGTGACCAAAACAGGGGTAAAGAGACCCAGTACTTC
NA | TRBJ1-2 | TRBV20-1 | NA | CSAGPNDGAYTF | TGCAGTGCTGGCCCCAACGACGGAGCGTACACCTTC
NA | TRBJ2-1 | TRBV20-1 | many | CSALFNLRQFF | TGCAGTGCTCTCTTCAATCTTAGGCAGTTCTTC
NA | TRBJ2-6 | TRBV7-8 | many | CASSFGRLLSGANVLTF | TGTGCCAGCAGCTTTGGCAGGCTACTCTCTGGGGCCAACGTCCTGACTTTC
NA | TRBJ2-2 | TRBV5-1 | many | CASSFWVPRTTLNTGELFF | TGCGCCAGCAGCTTTTGGGTTCCTCGGACAACTTTGAACACCGGGGAGCTGTTTTTT
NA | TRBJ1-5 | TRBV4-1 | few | CASSLDTIQGLNGNQPQHF | TGCGCCAGCAGCCTAGATACTATACAGGGATTGAATGGCAATCAGCCCCAGCATTTT
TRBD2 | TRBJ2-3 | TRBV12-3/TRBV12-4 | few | CASSFREGLSTDTQYF | TGTGCCAGCAGTTTTAGGGAGGGACTTTCCACAGATACGCAGTATTTT
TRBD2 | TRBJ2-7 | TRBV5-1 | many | CASSLATSGRTYEQYF | TGCGCCAGCAGCTTGGCCACTAGCGGGAGGACCTACGAGCAGTACTTC
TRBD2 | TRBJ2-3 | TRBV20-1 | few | CSASPSGKDTQYF | TGCAGTGCTAGCCCTAGCGGGAAAGATACGCAGTATTTT
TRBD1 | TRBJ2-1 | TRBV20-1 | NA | CSAPRGRNFIEQFF | TGCAGTGCCCCCAGGGGGAGAAACTTTATTGAGCAGTTCTTC
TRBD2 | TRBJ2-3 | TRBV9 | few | CASGLAGGDTQYF | TGTGCCAGCGGGCTAGCGGGAGGGGATACGCAGTATTTT
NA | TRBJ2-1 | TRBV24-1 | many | CATSDPRGGYNEQFF | TGTGCCACCAGTGATCCGCGGGGAGGCTACAATGAGCAGTTCTTC
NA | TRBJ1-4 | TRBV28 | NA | CASSFLGAEKLFF | TGTGCCAGCAGTTTTTTAGGAGCCGAAAAACTGTTTTTT
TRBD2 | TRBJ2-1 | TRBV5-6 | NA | CASSLNGRANEQFF | TGTGCCAGCAGCTTGAACGGGAGGGCCAATGAGCAGTTCTTC
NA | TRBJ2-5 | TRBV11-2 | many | CASSLGARKGTQYF | TGTGCCAGCAGCTTAGGGGCCAGGAAGGGGACCCAGTACTTC
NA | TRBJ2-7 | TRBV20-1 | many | CSALPPGKFYEQYF | TGCAGTGCTCTCCCTCCAGGGAAATTCTACGAGCAGTACTTC
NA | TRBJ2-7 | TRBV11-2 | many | CASSLDEQGTTF | TGTGCCAGCAGCTTAGATGAGCAGGGAACCACCTTC